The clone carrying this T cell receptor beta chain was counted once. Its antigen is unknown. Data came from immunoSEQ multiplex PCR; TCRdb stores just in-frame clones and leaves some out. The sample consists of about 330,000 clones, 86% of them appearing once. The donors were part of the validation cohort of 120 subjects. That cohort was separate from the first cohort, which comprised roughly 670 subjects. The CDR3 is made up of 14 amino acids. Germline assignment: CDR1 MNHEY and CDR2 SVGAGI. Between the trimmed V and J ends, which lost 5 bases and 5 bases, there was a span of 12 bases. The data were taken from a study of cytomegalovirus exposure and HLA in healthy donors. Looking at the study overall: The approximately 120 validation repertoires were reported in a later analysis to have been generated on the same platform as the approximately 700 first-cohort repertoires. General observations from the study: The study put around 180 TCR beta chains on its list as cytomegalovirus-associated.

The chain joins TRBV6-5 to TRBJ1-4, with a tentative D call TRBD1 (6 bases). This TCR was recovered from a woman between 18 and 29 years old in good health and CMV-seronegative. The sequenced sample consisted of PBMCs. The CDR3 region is CASSRQAENEKLFF. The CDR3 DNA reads TGTGCCAGCAGTCGACAGGCGGAGAATGAAAAACTGTTTTTT.